The clone carrying this T cell receptor beta chain came up a few times. Antigen specificity is unknown. Amplified TCR beta CDR3 regions came from RNA transcripts. HTBI primers were the set used in a first-round RT-PCR of the TCR CDR3. A single record per CDR3 protein comes from TCRdb applying MiXCR to the multiplex PCR reads. The sample shows about 400,000 distinct CDR3 sequences, 15% of them seen only once. Lactation, pregnancy, other autoimmune disease or uncontrolled infection excluded patients. On the basis of clinical symptoms, serum thyroxine and TRAb, thyroid ultrasound and orbital computed tomography, diagnoses were made. This record belongs to a study of T cells in Graves' hyperthyroidism and ophthalmopathy. Study observations and caveats: In blood, most of the thyroid clonotypes expanded above 0.001 were also present. Model-based prediction identified ophthalmopathy a median 6.5 months prior to its onset.

V shed 5 bases and J shed 2 bases, with 16 bases lying between them. Germline V lookup: CDR1 MDHEN, CDR2 SYDVKM. The CDR3 loop spans 17 amino acids. The chain is built from TRBV28 and TRBJ2-6; perhaps TRBD1 as D (5 bases). The specimen was blood. The receptor's source is a woman aged 30 to 39 with Graves' hyperthyroidism. The DNA of the CDR3 is TGTGCCAGCAGTAGGGCAGGGTCTGATCCTGGGGCCAACGTCCTGACTTTC. Encoded protein: CASSRAGSDPGANVLTF.